This T cell receptor (beta chain) was sequenced in a study of cytomegalovirus exposure and HLA in healthy donors. Study-wide results and caveats: The authors listed approximately 150 TCR beta chains as cytomegalovirus-associated. Clonal expansion was found to be greater in HLA-associated TCR beta chains than in equally common others in a later analysis.

Germline loops: CDR1 SNHLY, CDR2 FYNNEI. This CDR3 is built from 13 residues. V was pared by 4 bases and J by 1 base, with 6 bases between. The study ran its PCR with 60 Vbeta and 13 Jbeta primers. This table comes from immunoSEQ multiplex PCR, and its TCRdb copy is limited to in-frame clones, with some not included. The sample consists of some 150,000 clones, approximately 9% of them appearing once. The table lists this clone with a few counts. What it recognizes is unknown. V usage is TRBV2 and J usage is TRBJ2-3; D call uncertain. This TCR derives from a male donor in good health and CMV-seronegative. Material for sequencing was PBMCs. The CDR3 is CASSAAGTDTQYF. The CDR3, as DNA: TGTGCCAGCAGTGCGGCGGGCACAGATACGCAGTATTTT.